Described below is a single T cell receptor beta chain sequence and its context. This CDR3 comprises 15 residues. The V and J ends lost 3 bases and 5 bases, in that order; junction bases with no gene match: 6. Germline lookup yields CDR1 KGHSH and CDR2 LQKENI. The sample comes from a study of OX40 agonist ivuxolimab in advanced cancers. Libraries were prepared by immunoSEQ multiplex PCR; TCRdb keeps only in-frame clonotypes and omits some of them. Here the sample spans tens of thousands of clones, just under 90% being singletons. The TCR originated in an adult with an advanced solid tumor such as melanoma, head and neck, liver or kidney cancer. Sequencing was performed on CD4+ or CD8+ T cells sorted from blood, taken in a trial of the OX40 agonist ivuxolimab. The chain recombines TRBV18 with TRBJ2-3, with TRBD2 identical over 9 bases. CDR3 nucleotides: TGTGCCAGCTCACCGCTAGCGGGATTGATAGATACGCAGTATTTT. Amino acids: CASSPLAGLIDTQYF.